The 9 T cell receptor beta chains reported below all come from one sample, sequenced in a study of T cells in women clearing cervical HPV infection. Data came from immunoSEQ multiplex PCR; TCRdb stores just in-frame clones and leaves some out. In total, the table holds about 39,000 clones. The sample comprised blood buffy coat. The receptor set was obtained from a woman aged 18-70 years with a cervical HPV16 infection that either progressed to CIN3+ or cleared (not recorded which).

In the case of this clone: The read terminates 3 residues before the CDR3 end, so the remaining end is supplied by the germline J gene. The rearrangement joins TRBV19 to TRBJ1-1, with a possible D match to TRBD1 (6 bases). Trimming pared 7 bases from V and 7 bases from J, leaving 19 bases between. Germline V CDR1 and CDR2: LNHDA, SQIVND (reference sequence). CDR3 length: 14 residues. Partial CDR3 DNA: TGTGCCAGTACCGAGAACACAGGGACCCTTGAA. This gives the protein CASTENTGTLE. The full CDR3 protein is CASTENTGTLEAFF.

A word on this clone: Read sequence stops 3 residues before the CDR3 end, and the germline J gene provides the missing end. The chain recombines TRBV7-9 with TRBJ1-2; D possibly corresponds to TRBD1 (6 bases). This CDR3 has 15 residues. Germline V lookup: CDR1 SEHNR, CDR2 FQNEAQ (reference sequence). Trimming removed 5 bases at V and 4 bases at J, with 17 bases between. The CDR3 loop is CASSAQGFGTYGYTF. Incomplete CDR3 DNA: TGTGCCAGCAGCGCACAGGGATTTGGGACCTATGGC.

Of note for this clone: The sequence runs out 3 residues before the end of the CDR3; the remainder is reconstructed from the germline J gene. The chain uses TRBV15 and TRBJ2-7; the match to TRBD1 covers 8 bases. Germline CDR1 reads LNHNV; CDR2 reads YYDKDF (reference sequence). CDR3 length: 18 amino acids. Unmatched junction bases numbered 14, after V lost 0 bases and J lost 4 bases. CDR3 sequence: CATSRETVWDRNWYEQYF. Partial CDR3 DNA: TGTGCCACCAGCAGAGAGACTGTCTGGGACAGGAATTGGTACGAG. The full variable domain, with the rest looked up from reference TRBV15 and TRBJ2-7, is DAMVIQNPRYQVTQFGKPVTLSCSQTLNHNVMYWYQQKSSQAPKLLFHYYDKDFNNEADTPDNFQSRRPNTSFCFLDIRSPGLGDTAMYLCATSRETVWDRNWYEQYFGPGTRLTVT.

CDR3 bases read: TGTGCCAGCGCTCCAGGGGGCGGCTATTATGGAAACACC. It translates to CASAPGGGYYGNT. The whole CDR3 is CASAPGGGYYGNTIYF. The rearrangement uses TRBV12-3 or TRBV12-4 and TRBJ1-3; 8 bases map to TRBD1. The read comes to an end 3 residues before the CDR3 does, leaving the germline J gene to fill in the end. The V gene end was trimmed by 8 bases and the J gene end by 3 bases; junction bases not matched to a gene: 12. The CDR3 runs 16 residues.

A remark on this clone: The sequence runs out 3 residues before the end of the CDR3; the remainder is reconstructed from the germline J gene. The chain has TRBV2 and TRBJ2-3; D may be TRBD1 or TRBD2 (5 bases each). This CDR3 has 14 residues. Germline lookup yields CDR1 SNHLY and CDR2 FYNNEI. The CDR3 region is CASSDSSGSQPQYF. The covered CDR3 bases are TGTGCCAGCAGTGATTCGTCAGGGAGTCAGCCG.

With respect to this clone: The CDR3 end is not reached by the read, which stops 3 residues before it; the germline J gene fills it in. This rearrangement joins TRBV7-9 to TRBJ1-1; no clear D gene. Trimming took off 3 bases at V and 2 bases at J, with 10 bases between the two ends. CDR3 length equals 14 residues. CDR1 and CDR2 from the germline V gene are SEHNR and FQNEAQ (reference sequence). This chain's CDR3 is CASSLLETNTEAFF. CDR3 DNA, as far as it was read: TGTGCCAGCAGCTTGCTAGAGACTAACACTGAA. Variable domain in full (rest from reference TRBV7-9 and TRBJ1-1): DTGVSQNPRHKITKRGQNVTFRCDPISEHNRLYWYRQTLGQGPEFLTYFQNEAQLEKSRLLSDRFSAERPKGSFSTLEIQRTEQGDSAMYLCASSLLETNTEAFFGQGTRLTVV.

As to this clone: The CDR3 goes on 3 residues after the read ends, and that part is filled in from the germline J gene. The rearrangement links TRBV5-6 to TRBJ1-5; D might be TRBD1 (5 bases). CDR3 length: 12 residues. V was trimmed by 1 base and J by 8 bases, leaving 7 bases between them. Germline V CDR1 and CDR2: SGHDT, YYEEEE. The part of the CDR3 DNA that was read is TGTGCCAGCAGCTTGCGAGGGGAGCCC. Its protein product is CASSLRGEP. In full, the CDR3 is CASSLRGEPQHF.

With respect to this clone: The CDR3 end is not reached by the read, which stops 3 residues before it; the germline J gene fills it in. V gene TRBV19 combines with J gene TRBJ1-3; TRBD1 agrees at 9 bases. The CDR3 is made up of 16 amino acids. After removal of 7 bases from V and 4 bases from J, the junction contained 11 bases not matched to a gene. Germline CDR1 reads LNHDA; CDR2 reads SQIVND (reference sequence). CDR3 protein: CASTPQGGTGGNTIYF. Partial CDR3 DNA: TGTGCCAGTACCCCCCAAGGAGGGACAGGGGGAAACACC.

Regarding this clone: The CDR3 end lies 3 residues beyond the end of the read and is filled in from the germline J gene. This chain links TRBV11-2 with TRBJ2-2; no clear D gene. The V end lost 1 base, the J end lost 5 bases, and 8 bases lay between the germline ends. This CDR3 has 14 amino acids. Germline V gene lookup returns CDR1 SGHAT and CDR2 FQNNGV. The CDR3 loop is CASSLGFQTGELFF. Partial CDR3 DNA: TGTGCCAGCAGCTTAGGCTTCCAGACCGGGGAG.